This TCR beta chain was captured by sequencing in a study of blood T cell repertoires in COVID-19. The wider study: The samples span acute and convalescent COVID-19 from the United States, Italy and Spain. PBMCs, B-cell-depleted T cells, or T cells provided the cDNA or gDNA that made up the material.

Per the authors' pipeline: Scientists estimated how many nucleated cells there were by amplifying reference gene primers. Sequencing was performed with immunoSEQ multiplex PCR; in TCRdb, only in-frame clones are kept and a portion is missing. That table furnishes V, J and clone size, whereas the DNA furnished D and trimming. The sample has around 260,000 clones; 80% to 90% are singletons. J was trimmed by 5 bases and V by 4 bases; bases with no gene match: 10. The germline V gene encodes CDR1 LNHDA and CDR2 SQIVND (reference sequence). The length of the CDR3 is 15 residues. Sequencing was carried out using peripheral blood. The TCR was taken from a woman aged 35 to 49 who had recovered from COVID-19. This rearrangement joins TRBV19 to TRBJ1-2, with 7 nucleotides matching TRBD1. CDR3: CASSNGDSYPYGYTF. CDR3 DNA: TGTGCCAGTAGTAATGGGGACAGCTATCCGTATGGCTACACCTTC.